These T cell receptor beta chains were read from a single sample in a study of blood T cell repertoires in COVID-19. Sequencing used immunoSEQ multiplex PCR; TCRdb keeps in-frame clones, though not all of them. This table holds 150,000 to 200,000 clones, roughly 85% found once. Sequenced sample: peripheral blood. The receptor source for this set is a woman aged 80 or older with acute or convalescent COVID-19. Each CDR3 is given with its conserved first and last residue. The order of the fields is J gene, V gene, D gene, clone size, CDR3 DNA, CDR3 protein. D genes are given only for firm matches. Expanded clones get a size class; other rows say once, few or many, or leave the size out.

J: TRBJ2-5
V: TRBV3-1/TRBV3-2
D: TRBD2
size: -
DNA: TGTGCCAGCAGCCAAGATAGAACTAGCGGGGGTTTGAGGGAGACCCAGTACTTC
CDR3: CASSQDRTSGGLRETQYF

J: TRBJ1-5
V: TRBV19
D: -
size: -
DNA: TGTGCCAGTAGTATTCCCGGGTGGAGCAATCAGCCCCAGCATTTT
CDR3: CASSIPGWSNQPQHF

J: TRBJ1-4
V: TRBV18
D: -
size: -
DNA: TGTGCCAGCTCACCAGATGGGGCAAGAGGCAGTGAAAAACTGTTTTTT
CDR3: CASSPDGARGSEKLFF

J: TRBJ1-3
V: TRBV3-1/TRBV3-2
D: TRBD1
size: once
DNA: TGTGCCAGCAGCCCCGGGACAGTCGGAAACACCATATATTTT
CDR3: CASSPGTVGNTIYF

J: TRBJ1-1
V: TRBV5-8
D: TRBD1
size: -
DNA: TGTGCCAGCAGCCGAACCCGGACAGGGACGAACACTGAAGCTTTCTTT
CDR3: CASSRTRTGTNTEAFF

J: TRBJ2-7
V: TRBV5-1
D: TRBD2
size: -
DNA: TGCGCCAGCAGCTTGTCACCCGGGACTAGCGGGAGGCCCTTCTACGAGCAGTACTTC
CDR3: CASSLSPGTSGRPFYEQYF

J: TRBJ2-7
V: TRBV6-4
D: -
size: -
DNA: TGTGCCAGCAATCCCCAGGCCTACGAGCAGTACTTC
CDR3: CASNPQAYEQYF

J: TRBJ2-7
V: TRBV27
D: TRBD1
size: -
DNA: TGTGCCAGCACCCCCAGACAGGGGATTTCGGACGAGCAGTACTTC
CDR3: CASTPRQGISDEQYF

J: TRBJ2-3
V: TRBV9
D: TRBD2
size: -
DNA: TGTGCCAGCAGCCGGGAGGTAGCTTCCTTCACAGATACGCAGTATTTT
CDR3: CASSREVASFTDTQYF

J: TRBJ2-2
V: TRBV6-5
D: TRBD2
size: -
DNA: TGTGCCAGCAGTTGGGGGAGGGTCGGGGAGCTGTTTTTT
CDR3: CASSWGRVGELFF

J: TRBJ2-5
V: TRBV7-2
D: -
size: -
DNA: TGTGCCAGCAGCTTAGGAGGTACCGGGACAAACCAAGAGACCCAGTACTTC
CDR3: CASSLGGTGTNQETQYF

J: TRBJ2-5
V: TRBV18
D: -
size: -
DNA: TGTGCCAGCTCACCACTTCACAGCAACCAAGAGACCCAGTACTTC
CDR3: CASSPLHSNQETQYF

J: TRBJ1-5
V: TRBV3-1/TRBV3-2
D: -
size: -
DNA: TGTGCCAGCAGCCAAGATGGACAGCCAGGACGGCCCCAGCATTTT
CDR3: CASSQDGQPGRPQHF

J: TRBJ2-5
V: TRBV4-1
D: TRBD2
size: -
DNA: TGCGCCAGCAGGCTTTCTTCCCTCGGGCTAGCGGGGGGGGAGACCCAGTACTTC
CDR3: CASRLSSLGLAGGETQYF

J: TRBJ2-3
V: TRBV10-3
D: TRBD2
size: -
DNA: TGTGCCACCGGGACTAGCGGGAACCAAGATACGCAGTATTTT
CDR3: CATGTSGNQDTQYF

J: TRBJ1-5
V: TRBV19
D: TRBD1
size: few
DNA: TGTGCCAGTAGATTGACAGGGGTAAATCAGCCCCAGCATTTT
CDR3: CASRLTGVNQPQHF

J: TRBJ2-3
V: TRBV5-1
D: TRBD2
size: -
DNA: TGCGCCAGCAGCTTGCGGCTAGCGGAGACCACAGATACGCAGTATTTT
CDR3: CASSLRLAETTDTQYF

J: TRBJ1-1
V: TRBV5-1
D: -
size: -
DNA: TGCGCCAGCAGCTTGGGTTCAGGGCAAATGAACACTGAAGCTTTCTTT
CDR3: CASSLGSGQMNTEAFF

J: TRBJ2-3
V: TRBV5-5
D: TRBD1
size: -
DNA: TGTGCCAGCAGCCCAATCAGGGGGCGTTCCGAATCAGGTCCGACAGATACGCAGTATTTT
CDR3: CASSPIRGRSESGPTDTQYF

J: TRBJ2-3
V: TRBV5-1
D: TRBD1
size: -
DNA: TGCGCCAGCAGTTCGACTATGGACAGGGCAGATACGCAGTATTTT
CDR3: CASSSTMDRADTQYF

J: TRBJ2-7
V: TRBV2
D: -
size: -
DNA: TGTGCCAGCAGTGAATTGGGAGGACCCTACGAGCAGTACTTC
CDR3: CASSELGGPYEQYF

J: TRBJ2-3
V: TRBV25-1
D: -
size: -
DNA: TGTGCCAGCAGTGTCGTTAGCGGTATCACAGATACGCAGTATTTT
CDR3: CASSVVSGITDTQYF

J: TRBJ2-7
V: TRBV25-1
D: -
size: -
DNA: TGTGCCAGCAGTGTGACTCGCACCGAGCAGTACTTC
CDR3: CASSVTRTEQYF

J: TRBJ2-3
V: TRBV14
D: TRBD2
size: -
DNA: TGTGCCAGCAGCCTGGAAGTAGCGGGAGGTTCAGATACGCAGTATTTT
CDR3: CASSLEVAGGSDTQYF

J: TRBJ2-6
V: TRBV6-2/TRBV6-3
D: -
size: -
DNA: TGTGCCAGCAGTCCCGACGACAGACCCCACGTCCTGACTTTC
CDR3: CASSPDDRPHVLTF

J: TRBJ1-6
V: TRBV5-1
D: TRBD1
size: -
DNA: TGCGCCAGCAGCTTGAGACAGGGAGATTCACCCCTCCACTTT
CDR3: CASSLRQGDSPLHF

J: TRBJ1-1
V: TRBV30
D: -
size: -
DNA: TGTGCCTGGAGTCCCAGTCTGAACACTGAAGCTTTCTTT
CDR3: CAWSPSLNTEAFF

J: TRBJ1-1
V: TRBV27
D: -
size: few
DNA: TGTGCCAGCAGTTTATTGAGGGAAAAGAACACTGAAGCTTTCTTT
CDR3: CASSLLREKNTEAFF

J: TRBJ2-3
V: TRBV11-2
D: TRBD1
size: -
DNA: TGTGCCAGCAGCCCTACTCCCGGGACAGGGCCAGATACGCAGTATTTT
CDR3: CASSPTPGTGPDTQYF

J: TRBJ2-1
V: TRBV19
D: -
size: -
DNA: TGTGCCAGTAGACTCAGCCACAGTTACAATGAGCAGTTCTTC
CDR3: CASRLSHSYNEQFF

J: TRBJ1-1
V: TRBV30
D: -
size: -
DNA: TGTGCCTGGAGTGTACGAGAGACTGAAGCTTTCTTT
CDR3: CAWSVRETEAFF

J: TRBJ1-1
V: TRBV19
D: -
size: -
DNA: TGTGCCAGTAGTATGATACTGGTAAGCACAGCTTTCTTT
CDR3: CASSMILVSTAFF

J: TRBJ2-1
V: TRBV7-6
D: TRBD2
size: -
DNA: TGTGCCAGCAGCTTAGGGCTTCCTAGCGGGTCTGGTGAGCAGTTCTTC
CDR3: CASSLGLPSGSGEQFF

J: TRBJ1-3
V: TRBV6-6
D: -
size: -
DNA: TGTGCCAGCAGTTACTTAAACTCTGGAAACACCATATATTTT
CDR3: CASSYLNSGNTIYF

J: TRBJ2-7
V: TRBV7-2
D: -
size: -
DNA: TGTGCCAGCAGCTTAGCCGGATTGCCGGGGGAGCAGTACTTC
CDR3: CASSLAGLPGEQYF

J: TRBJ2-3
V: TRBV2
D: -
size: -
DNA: TGTGCCAGCAGTGAAGGCAGGGGCACAGATACGCAGTATTTT
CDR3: CASSEGRGTDTQYF

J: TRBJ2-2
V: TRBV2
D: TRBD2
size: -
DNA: TGTGCCAGCAGCCCGACTAGCCCCGGGGAGCTGTTTTTT
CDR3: CASSPTSPGELFF

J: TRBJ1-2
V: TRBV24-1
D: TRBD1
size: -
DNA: TGTGCCACCAGTGATCTGACAGGGAACTATGGCTACACCTTC
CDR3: CATSDLTGNYGYTF

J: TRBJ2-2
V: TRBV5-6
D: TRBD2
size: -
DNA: TGTGCCAGCAGCTTCCGTAGACTAGCGGGAACGAACGGGGAGCTGTTTTTT
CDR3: CASSFRRLAGTNGELFF

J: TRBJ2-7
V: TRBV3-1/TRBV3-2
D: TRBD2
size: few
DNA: TGTGCCAGTACGCCTAGCGGGGCCTCCTACGAGCAGTACTTC
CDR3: CASTPSGASYEQYF

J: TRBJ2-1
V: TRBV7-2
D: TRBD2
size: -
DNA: TGTGCCAGCAGCTCTAGCGGGAGGGTCCGCAATGAGCAGTTCTTC
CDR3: CASSSSGRVRNEQFF

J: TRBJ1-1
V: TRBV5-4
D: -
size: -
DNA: TGTGCCAGCAGCCCCGAGGGACACAGGAACACTGAAGCTTTCTTT
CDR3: CASSPEGHRNTEAFF

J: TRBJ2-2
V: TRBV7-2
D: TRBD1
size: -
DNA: TGTGCCAGCAGCTTAACAGGGGGCTGGAACACCGGGGAGCTGTTTTTT
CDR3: CASSLTGGWNTGELFF

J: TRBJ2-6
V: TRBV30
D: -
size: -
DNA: TGTGCCTGGAGTCGGTGGCAGGGTAACCCTGGGGCCAACGTCCTGACTTTC
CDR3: CAWSRWQGNPGANVLTF

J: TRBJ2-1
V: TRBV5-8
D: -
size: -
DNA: TGTGCCAGCAGCTTAAGAGTCAGGGATCGTGAGCAGTTCTTC
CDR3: CASSLRVRDREQFF

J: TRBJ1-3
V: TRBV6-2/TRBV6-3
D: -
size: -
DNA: TGTGCCAGCAGTATCGGCGGGTCCCCCTCTGGAAACACCATATATTTT
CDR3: CASSIGGSPSGNTIYF

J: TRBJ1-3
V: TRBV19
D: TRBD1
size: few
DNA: TGTGCCAGTAGTATGGGGGGGACAGGATCATTCGGAAACACCATATATTTT
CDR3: CASSMGGTGSFGNTIYF

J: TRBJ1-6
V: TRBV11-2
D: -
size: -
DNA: TGTGCCAGCACCCCAGGGCGCCCTTATTCACCCCTCCACTTT
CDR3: CASTPGRPYSPLHF

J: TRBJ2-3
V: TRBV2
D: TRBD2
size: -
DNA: TGTGCCAGCAATGATGTGGGGGGGGGAAGAGATACGCAGTATTTT
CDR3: CASNDVGGGRDTQYF

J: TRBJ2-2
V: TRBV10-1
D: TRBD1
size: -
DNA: TGCGCCAGCAGACCTAGACAGGGTGGGAACACCGGGGAGCTGTTTTTT
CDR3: CASRPRQGGNTGELFF

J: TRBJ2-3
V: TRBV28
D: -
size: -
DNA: TGTGCCAGCAGGACACATACTAGCACAGATACGCAGTATTTT
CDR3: CASRTHTSTDTQYF

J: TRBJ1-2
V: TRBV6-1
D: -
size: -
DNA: TGTGCCAGCAGTGAGGGCAGCTATGGCTACACCTTC
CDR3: CASSEGSYGYTF

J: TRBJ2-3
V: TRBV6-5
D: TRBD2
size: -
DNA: TGTGCCAGCAGCCCACTAGCGGGGGGCACAGATACGCAGTATTTT
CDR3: CASSPLAGGTDTQYF

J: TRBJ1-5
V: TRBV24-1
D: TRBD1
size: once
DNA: TGTGCCACCAGTGAATGGTGGACAGGTCAGCCCCAGCATTTT
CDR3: CATSEWWTGQPQHF

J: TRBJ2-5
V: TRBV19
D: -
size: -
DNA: TGTGCCAGTAGTATCCGTCCTGCGGGAAGGTACTTC
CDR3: CASSIRPAGRYF